Many counts were recorded for the clone carrying this T cell receptor (beta chain). The source of the sample is a study of T cell repertoires in cytomegalovirus infection. TCRdb called the reads again in MiXCR, with one record for every CDR3 protein. The table shows about 100,000 distinct CDR3 sequences, with roughly a quarter occurring only once. Germline V lookup: CDR1 SGHVS, CDR2 FQNEAQ. V dropped 5 bases and J dropped 4; count of bases not matched to a gene: 11. The CDR3 is made up of 18 amino acids. The receptor's source is a human donor in good health (CMV status not recorded). Some clones in this sample may be carry-over from other donors' samples. The chain couples TRBV7-8 to TRBJ2-2; 12 bases map to TRBD2. The sequenced material came from CD8+ T cells from PBMCs. CDR3 sequence (DNA): TGTGCCAGCAGCCAGGGACGGCTAGCGGGAGGGATCACCGGGGAGCTGTTTTTT. As protein: CASSQGRLAGGITGELFF.